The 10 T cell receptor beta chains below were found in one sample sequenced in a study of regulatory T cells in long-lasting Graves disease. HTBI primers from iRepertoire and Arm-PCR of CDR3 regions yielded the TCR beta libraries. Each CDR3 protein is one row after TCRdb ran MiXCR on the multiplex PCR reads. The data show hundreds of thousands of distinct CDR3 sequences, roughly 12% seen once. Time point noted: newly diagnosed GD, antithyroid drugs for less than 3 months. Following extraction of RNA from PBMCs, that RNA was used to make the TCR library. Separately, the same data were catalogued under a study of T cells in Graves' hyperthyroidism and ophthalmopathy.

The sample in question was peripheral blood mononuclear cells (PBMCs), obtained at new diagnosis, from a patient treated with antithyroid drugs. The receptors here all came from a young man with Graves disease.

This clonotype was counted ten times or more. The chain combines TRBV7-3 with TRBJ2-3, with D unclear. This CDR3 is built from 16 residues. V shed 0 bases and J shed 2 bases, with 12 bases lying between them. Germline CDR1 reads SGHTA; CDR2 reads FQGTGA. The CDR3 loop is CASSLTAASFTDTQYF. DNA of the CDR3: TGTGCCAGCAGCTTAACGGCGGCTTCTTTCACAGATACGCAGTATTTT.

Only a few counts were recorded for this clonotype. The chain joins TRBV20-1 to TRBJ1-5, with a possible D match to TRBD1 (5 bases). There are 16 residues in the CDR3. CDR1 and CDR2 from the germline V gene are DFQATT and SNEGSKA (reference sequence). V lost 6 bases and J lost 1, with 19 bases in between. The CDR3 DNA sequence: TGCAGTGCCCGGTGGGGAGCGGGGGGAAGCAATCAGCCCCAGCATTTT. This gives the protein CSARWGAGGSNQPQHF.

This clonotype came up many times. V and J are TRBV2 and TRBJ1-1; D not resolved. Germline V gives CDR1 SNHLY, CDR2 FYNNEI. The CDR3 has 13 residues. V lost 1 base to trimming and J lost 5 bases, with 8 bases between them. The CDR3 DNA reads TGTGCCAGCAGTGAAGAGGGATATACTGAAGCTTTCTTT. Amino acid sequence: CASSEEGYTEAFF.

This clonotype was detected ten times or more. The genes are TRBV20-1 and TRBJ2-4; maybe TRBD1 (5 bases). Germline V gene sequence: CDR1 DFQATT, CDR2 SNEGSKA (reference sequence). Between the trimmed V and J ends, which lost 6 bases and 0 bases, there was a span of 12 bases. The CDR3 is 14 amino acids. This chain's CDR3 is CSAPQTVAKNIQYF. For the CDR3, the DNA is TGCAGTGCCCCCCAGACAGTAGCCAAAAACATTCAGTACTTC.

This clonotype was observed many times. CDR3 sequence: CASSRPGTGAGSPYEQYF. The CDR3 DNA reads TGTGCCAGCTCACGTCCCGGGACAGGGGCGGGGAGCCCCTACGAGCAGTACTTC. The rearrangement joins TRBV18 to TRBJ2-7, with 10 positions matching TRBD1. Trimming cost V 4 bases and J 2 bases; bases outside gene matches: 14. Germline CDR1 is KGHSH and CDR2 is LQKENI. The CDR3 is made up of 18 amino acids.

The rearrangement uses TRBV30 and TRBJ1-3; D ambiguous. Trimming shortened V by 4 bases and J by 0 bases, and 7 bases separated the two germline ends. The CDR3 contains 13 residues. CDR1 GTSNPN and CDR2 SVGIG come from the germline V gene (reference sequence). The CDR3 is CAWTPYSGNTIYF. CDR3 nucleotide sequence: TGTGCCTGGACCCCCTACTCTGGAAACACCATATATTTT. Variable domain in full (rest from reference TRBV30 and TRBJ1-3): SQTIHQWPATLVQPVGSPLSLECTVEGTSNPNLYWYRQAAGRGLQLLFYSVGIGQISSEVPQNLSASRPQDRQFILSSKKLLLSDSGFYLCAWTPYSGNTIYFGEGSWLTVV.

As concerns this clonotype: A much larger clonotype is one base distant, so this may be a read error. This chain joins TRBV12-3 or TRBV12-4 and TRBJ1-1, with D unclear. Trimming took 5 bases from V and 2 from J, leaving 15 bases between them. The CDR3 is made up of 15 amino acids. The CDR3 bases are TGTGCCAGCAGTCCCCGACGGGCAATTAACACTGAAGCTTTCTTT. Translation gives CASSPRRAINTEAFF.

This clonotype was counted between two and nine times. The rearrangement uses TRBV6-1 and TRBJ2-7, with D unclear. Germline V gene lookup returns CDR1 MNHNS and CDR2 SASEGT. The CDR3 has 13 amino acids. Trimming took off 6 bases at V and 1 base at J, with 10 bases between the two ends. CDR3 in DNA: TGTGCCAGCAGACCGACGGATTCCTACGAGCAGTACTTC. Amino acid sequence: CASRPTDSYEQYF.

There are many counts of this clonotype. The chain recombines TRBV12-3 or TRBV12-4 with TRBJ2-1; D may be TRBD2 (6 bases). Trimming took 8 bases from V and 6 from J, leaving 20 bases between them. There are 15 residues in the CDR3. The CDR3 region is CASGIGSLVRNEQFF. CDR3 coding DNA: TGTGCCAGCGGGATCGGGAGTCTTGTTCGCAATGAGCAGTTCTTC.

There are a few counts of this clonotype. CDR3 sequence reads: CASSPPKGASYNEQFF. In nucleotides, the CDR3 is TGTGCCAGCTCACCACCCAAGGGGGCATCGTACAATGAGCAGTTCTTC. The chain recombines TRBV18 with TRBJ2-1; 7 bases are a match to TRBD1. V gave up 0 bases and J gave up 4 bases; unmatched junction bases: 6. The CDR3 is 16 residues long. Germline assignment: CDR1 KGHSH and CDR2 LQKENI.